These T cell receptor beta chains were read from a single sample in a study of blood T cell repertoires in COVID-19. The repertoire was sequenced with immunoSEQ multiplex PCR; TCRdb's copy has only in-frame clones and lacks some. The sample has some 380,000 clones; 88% are singletons. The specimen was PBMCs or T cells enriched from blood (not recorded which). The receptors derive from a middle-aged woman with acute COVID-19. Both conserved end residues are part of each CDR3. Each record gives: V gene, CDR3 length, J gene, CDR3 protein.

TRBV12-3/TRBV12-4,13,TRBJ1-1,CASSRTGSTEAFF
TRBV7-9,13,TRBJ2-5,CASSPSGSETQYF
TRBV29-1,14,TRBJ1-2,CSVTVQGANYGYTF
TRBV5-1,12,TRBJ2-7,CASSPPGVEQYF
TRBV5-1,14,TRBJ1-2,CASSQEDRGRGYTF
TRBV20-1,11,TRBJ1-1,CSAQSNTEAFF
TRBV19,14,TRBJ1-2,CASRTDSVNYGYTF
TRBV4-2,14,TRBJ1-4,CASSQGQGTEKLFF
TRBV29-1,13,TRBJ1-1,CSVGDRGKIEAFF
TRBV30,13,TRBJ1-1,CAWNQGLNTEAFF
TRBV11-2,13,TRBJ2-1,CASSLNSGGAQFF
TRBV3-1/TRBV3-2,14,TRBJ2-5,CASSPRGRQETQYF
TRBV5-1,15,TRBJ2-1,CASSSTSGGYNEQFF
TRBV27,14,TRBJ2-5,CASSQTGPRETQYF
TRBV6-5,13,TRBJ2-5,CASRDRYQETQYF
TRBV10-1,16,TRBJ2-7,CASSESGREGWDEQYF
TRBV4-1,15,TRBJ1-6,CASSQTGTGDSPLHF
TRBV25-1,13,TRBJ2-1,CASSEIRDNEQFF
TRBV5-1,16,TRBJ2-7,CASSLEFAGGTREQYF
TRBV13,16,TRBJ2-5,CASSPSDRGRQETQYF
TRBV27,14,TRBJ1-2,CASRRTGSNYGYTF
TRBV9,14,TRBJ2-1,CASSGRDSHNEQFF
TRBV3-1/TRBV3-2,16,TRBJ1-5,CASSWGQPWSNQPQHF
TRBV27,14,TRBJ1-5,CASSYGGFNQPQHF
TRBV4-2,16,TRBJ1-6,CASSQERGRNNSPLHF
TRBV5-5,13,TRBJ1-1,CASSFPGYTEAFF
TRBV7-2,14,TRBJ2-3,CASSLGYFTDTQYF
TRBV28,15,TRBJ2-1,CASSLIQGDYNEQFF
TRBV5-6,16,TRBJ1-5,CASTLGGRSVHQPQHF
TRBV30,13,TRBJ2-4,CAWSLGTAGIQYF
TRBV2,14,TRBJ1-2,CASRDRVGNYGYTF
TRBV27,17,TRBJ2-1,CASTPSTSGGRYNEQFF
TRBV19,15,TRBJ1-6,CASSFGDRGNSPLHF
TRBV29-1,11,TRBJ1-2,CSVLAYYGYTF
TRBV6-1,15,TRBJ2-3,CASSEPRGPTDTQYF
TRBV5-6,16,TRBJ1-5,CASTLGRGGSNQPQHF
TRBV4-1,16,TRBJ1-2,CASSQDPTVSGDGYTF
TRBV6-5,14,TRBJ1-1,CASSPGGVYTEAFF
TRBV12-3/TRBV12-4,13,TRBJ1-2,CATHLGLGYGYTF
TRBV19,14,TRBJ2-2,CASRLQANTGELFF
TRBV6-5,15,TRBJ1-6,CASSLGGKWDSPLHF
TRBV19,16,TRBJ1-1,CASRDYSGLGNTEAFF
TRBV30,13,TRBJ2-7,CATSVRGSYEQYF
TRBV7-9,14,TRBJ2-2,CASSRTVSPGELFF
TRBV3-1/TRBV3-2,16,TRBJ1-1,CASSQDRRPSGTEAFF
TRBV5-1,14,TRBJ1-6,CASSPDRGNSPLHF
TRBV6-5,11,TRBJ2-7,CASAGAYEQYF
TRBV5-1,16,TRBJ2-2,CASSLLPGAGVGELFF
TRBV29-1,16,TRBJ1-2,CSVEGVRTGGYYGYTF
TRBV3-1/TRBV3-2,14,TRBJ2-7,CASSQDRQSHEQYF
TRBV30,13,TRBJ2-5,CAWSSDRGETQYF
TRBV5-1,14,TRBJ2-7,CASSLTVESYEQYF
TRBV3-1/TRBV3-2,15,TRBJ2-7,CASASSRDRVYEQYF
TRBV2,14,TRBJ2-3,CASSGSTGTDTQYF
TRBV11-3,14,TRBJ2-1,CASSLGLADNEQFF
TRBV2,15,TRBJ1-5,CASSGAQTSNQPQHF
TRBV19,14,TRBJ2-7,CASSATRDIYEQYF
TRBV5-1,14,TRBJ2-5,CASSLGQGQETQYF
TRBV19,15,TRBJ1-2,CASSIYDRAPYGYTF